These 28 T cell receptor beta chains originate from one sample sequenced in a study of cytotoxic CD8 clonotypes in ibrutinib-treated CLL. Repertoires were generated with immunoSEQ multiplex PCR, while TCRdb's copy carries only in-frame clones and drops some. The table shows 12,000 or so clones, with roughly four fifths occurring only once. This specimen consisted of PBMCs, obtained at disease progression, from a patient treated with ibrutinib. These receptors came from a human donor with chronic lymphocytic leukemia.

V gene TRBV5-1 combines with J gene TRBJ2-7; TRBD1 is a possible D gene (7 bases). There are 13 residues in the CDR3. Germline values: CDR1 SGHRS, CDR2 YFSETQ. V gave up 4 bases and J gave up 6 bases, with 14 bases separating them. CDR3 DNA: TGCGCCAGCAGCATTCTCAGGGGGGCCGAGCAGTACTTC. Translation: CASSILRGAEQYF.

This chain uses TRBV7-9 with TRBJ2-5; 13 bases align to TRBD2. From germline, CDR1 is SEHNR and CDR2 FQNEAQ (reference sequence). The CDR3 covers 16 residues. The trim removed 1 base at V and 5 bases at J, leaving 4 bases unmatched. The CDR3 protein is CASSLGTSGSRETQYF. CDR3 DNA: TGTGCCAGCAGCTTAGGGACTAGCGGGAGTCGGGAGACCCAGTACTTC.

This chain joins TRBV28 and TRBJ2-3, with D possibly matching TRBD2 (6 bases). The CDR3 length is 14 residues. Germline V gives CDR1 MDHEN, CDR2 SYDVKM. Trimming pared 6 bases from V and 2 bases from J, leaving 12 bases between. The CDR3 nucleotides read TGTGCCAGCAGGGACGCTAGCGACACAGATACGCAGTATTTT. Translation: CASRDASDTDTQYF.

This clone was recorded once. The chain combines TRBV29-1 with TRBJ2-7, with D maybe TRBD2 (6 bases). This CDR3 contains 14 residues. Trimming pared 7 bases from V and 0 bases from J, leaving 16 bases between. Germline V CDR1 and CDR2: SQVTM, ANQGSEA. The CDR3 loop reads CSARDFPSSYEQYF. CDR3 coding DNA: TGCAGCGCGCGGGACTTCCCTAGCTCCTACGAGCAGTACTTC.

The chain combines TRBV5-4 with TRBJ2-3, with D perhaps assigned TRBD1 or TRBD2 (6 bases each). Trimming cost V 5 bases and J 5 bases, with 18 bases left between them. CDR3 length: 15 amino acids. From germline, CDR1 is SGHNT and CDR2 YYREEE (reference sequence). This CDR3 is CASRSGLTQGDTQYF. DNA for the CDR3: TGTGCCAGCAGGAGCGGACTAACACAGGGAGATACGCAGTATTTT.

The CDR3 nucleotides are TGTGCCAGCAGAAGGGACAGGGAAACCTACAATGAGCAGTTCTTC. It translates to CASRRDRETYNEQFF. This chain links TRBV7-3 with TRBJ2-1; the match to TRBD1 covers 9 bases. Germline CDR1 and CDR2: SGHTA and FQGTGA. The CDR3 is 15 amino acids. V lost 6 bases, J lost 2 bases, and 5 bases stayed unmatched.

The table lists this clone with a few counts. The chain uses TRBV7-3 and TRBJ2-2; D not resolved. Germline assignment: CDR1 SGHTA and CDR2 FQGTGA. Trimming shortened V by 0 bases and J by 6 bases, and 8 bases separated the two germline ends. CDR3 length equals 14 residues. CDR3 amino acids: CASSLTPGAGELFF. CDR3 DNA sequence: TGTGCCAGCAGCTTAACCCCAGGCGCCGGGGAGCTGTTTTTT.

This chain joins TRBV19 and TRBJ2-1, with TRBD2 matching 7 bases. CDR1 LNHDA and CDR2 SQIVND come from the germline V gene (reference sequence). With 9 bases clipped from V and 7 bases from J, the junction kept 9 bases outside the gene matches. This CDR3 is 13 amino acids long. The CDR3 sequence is CASHHGGGNEQFF. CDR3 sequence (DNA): TGTGCCAGCCACCATGGGGGGGGGAATGAGCAGTTCTTC.

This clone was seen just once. The CDR3 loop reads CASSMNYEQYF. Here the CDR3 DNA reads TGCGCCAGCAGCATGAACTACGAGCAGTACTTC. V is TRBV5-1 and J is TRBJ2-7; no clear D. CDR3 length: 11 residues. From germline, CDR1 is SGHRS and CDR2 YFSETQ. V lost 4 bases, J lost 3 bases, and 5 bases lay in between. Complete variable domain (other parts from reference TRBV5-1 and TRBJ2-7): KAGVTQTPRYLIKTRGQQVTLSCSPISGHRSVSWYQQTPGQGLQFLFEYFSETQRNKGNFPGRFSGRQFSNSRSEMNVSTLELGDSALYLCASSMNYEQYFGPGTRLTVT.

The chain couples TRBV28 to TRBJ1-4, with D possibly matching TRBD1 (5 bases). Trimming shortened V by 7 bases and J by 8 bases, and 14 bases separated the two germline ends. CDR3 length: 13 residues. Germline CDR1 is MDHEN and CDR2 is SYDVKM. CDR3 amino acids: CASMTASWEKLFF. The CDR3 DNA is TGTGCCAGCATGACAGCCAGTTGGGAAAAACTGTTTTTT.

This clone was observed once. The CDR3 here is CASSLFGPSDTEAFF. The CDR3 nucleotides read TGTGCCAGCAGCTTATTTGGACCATCGGACACTGAAGCTTTCTTT. The chain combines TRBV7-2 with TRBJ1-1, with D hard to call. Germline V lookup: CDR1 SGHTA, CDR2 FQGNSA. The CDR3 is made up of 15 amino acids. Trimming took off 2 bases at V and 3 bases at J, with 13 bases between the two ends. The whole variable domain, remainder taken from reference TRBV7-2 and TRBJ1-1, is GAGVSQSPSNKVTEKGKDVELRCDPISGHTALYWYRQSLGQGLEFLIYFQGNSAPDKSGLPSDRFSAERTGGSVSTLTIQRTQQEDSAVYLCASSLFGPSDTEAFFGQGTRLTVV.

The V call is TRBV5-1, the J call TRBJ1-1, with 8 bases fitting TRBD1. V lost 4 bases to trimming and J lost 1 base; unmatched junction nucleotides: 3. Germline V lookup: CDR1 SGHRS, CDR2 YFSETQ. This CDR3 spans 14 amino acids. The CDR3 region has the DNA TGCGCCAGCAGCCCGGGACAGGCGAACACTGAAGCTTTCTTT. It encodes CASSPGQANTEAFF.

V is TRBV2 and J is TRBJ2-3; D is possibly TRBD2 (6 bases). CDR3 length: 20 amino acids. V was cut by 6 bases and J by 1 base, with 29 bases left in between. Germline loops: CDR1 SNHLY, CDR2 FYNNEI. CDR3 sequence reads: CASSKADNLRDWLGTDTQYF. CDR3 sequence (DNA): TGTGCCAGCAGCAAAGCAGACAACCTCCGGGACTGGCTCGGCACAGATACGCAGTATTTT.

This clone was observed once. The CDR3, as DNA: TGTGCCACCAGCCGGAAGATAAGTCCCACTAATGAAAAACTGTTTTTT. This sequence encodes CATSRKISPTNEKLFF. This chain uses TRBV15 with TRBJ1-4; D unresolved. The CDR3 has 16 amino acids. V was trimmed by 5 bases and J by 2 bases, leaving 15 bases between them. CDR1 is LNHNV, CDR2 YYDKDF, per germline (reference sequence).

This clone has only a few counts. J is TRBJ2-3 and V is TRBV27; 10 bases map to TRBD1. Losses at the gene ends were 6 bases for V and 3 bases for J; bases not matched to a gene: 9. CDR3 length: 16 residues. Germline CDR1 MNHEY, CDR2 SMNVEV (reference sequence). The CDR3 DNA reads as TGTGCCAGCAGACCCGACGACAGGGGGCGGACAGATACGCAGTATTTT. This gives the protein CASRPDDRGRTDTQYF.

CDR3 coding DNA: TGTGCCAGCAGTTTAACCGGGACTAGAGATACTACGAAGCAGTACTTC. Its translation is CASSLTGTRDTTKQYF. The chain is built from TRBV27 and TRBJ2-7; 8 bases line up with TRBD2. The CDR3 consists of 16 residues. Germline trimming cut 2 bases from V and 8 bases from J; bases unmatched to any gene: 14. Germline V lookup: CDR1 MNHEY, CDR2 SMNVEV (reference sequence).

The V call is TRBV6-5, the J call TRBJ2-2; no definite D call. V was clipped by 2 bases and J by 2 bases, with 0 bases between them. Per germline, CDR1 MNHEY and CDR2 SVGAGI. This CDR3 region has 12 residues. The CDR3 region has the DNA TGTGCCAGCAGTTACAACACCGGGGAGCTGTTTTTT. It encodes CASSYNTGELFF.

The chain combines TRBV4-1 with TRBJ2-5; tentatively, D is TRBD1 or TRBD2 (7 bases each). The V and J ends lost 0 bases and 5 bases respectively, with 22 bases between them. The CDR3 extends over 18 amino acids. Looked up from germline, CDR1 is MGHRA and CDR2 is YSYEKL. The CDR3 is CASSQETGRAGVDETQYF. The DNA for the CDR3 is TGCGCCAGCAGCCAAGAGACAGGGCGGGCGGGAGTTGATGAGACCCAGTACTTC.

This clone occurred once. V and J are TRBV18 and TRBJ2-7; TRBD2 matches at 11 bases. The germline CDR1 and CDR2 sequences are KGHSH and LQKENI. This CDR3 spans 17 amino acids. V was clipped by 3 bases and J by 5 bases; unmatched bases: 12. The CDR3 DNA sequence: TGTGCCAGCTCACCTACCAATCCCCTAGCGGGAGGCAACGAGCAGTACTTC. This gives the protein CASSPTNPLAGGNEQYF.

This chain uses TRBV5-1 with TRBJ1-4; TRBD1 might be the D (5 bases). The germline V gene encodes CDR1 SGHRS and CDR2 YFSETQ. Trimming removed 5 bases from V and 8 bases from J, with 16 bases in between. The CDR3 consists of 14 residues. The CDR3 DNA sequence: TGCGCCAGCAGAAGGGGCCTCGGGAACGAAAAACTGTTTTTT. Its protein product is CASRRGLGNEKLFF.

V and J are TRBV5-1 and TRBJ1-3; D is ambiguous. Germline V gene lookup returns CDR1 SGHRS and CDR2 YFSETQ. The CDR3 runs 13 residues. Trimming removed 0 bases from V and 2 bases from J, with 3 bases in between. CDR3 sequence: CASSLAPGNTIYF. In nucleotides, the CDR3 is TGCGCCAGCAGCTTGGCGCCTGGAAACACCATATATTTT.

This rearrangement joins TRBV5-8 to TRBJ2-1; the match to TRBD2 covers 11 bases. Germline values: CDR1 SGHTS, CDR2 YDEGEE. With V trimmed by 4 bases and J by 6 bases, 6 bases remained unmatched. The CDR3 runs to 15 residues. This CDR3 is CASSVTSGAINEQFF. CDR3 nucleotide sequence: TGTGCCAGCAGCGTGACTAGCGGGGCTATCAATGAGCAGTTCTTC.

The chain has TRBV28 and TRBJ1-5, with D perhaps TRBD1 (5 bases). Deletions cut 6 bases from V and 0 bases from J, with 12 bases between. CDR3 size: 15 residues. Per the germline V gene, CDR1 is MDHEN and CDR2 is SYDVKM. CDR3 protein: CASRRGQYSNQPQHF. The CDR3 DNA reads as TGTGCCAGCAGGCGAGGACAATATAGCAATCAGCCCCAGCATTTT.

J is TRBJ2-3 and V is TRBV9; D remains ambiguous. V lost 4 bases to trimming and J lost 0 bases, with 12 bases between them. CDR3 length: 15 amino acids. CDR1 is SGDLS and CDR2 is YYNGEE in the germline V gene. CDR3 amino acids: CASSLGDSSTDTQYF. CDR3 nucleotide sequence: TGTGCCAGCAGCTTGGGCGACTCTAGCACAGATACGCAGTATTTT.

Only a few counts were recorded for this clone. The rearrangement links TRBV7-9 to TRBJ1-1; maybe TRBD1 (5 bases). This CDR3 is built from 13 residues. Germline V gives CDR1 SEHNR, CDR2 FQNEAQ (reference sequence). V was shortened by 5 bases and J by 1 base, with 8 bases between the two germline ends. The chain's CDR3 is CASSLGTNTEAFF. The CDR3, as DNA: TGTGCCAGCAGCCTCGGGACGAACACTGAAGCTTTCTTT.

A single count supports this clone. The CDR3 sequence: CAWVQGSRPPYEQYF. CDR3 nucleotide sequence: TGTGCCTGGGTCCAGGGCAGCCGTCCTCCTTACGAGCAGTACTTC. The chain joins TRBV30 to TRBJ2-7, with a possible D match to TRBD1 (5 bases). The ends were cut back, 5 bases at V and 4 bases at J, with 21 bases in the middle. CDR1 is GTSNPN, CDR2 SVGIG, per germline (reference sequence). The length of the CDR3 is 15 residues.

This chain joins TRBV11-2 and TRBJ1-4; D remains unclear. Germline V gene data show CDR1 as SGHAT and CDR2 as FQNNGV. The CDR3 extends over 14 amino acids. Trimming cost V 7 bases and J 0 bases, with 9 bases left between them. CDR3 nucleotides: TGTGCCAGCACCACCCCCGCAACTAATGAAAAACTGTTTTTT. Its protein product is CASTTPATNEKLFF.

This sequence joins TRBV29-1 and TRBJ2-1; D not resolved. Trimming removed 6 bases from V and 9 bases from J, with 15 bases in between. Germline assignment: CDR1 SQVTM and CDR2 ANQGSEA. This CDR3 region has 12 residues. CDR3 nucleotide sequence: TGCAGCGTCGTGATTACAGTCAGTGAGCAGTTCTTC. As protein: CSVVITVSEQFF.